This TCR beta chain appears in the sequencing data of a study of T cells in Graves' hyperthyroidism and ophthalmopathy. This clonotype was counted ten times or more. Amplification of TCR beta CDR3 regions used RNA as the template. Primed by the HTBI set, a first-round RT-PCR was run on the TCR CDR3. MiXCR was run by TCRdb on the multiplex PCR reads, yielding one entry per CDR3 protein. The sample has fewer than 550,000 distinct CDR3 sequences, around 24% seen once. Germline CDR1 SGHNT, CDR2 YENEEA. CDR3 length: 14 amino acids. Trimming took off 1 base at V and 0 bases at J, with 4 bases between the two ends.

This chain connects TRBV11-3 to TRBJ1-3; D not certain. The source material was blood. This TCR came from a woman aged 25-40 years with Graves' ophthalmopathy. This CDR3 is CASSLGGSGNTIYF. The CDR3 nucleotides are TGTGCCAGCAGCTTAGGGGGCTCTGGAAACACCATATATTTT.